Sequencing of this T cell receptor (beta chain) was carried out in a study of cytomegalovirus exposure and HLA in healthy donors. Study-wide results and caveats: Across donors, presence/absence analyses took sequencing depth to be roughly uniform. Trimming of TCR beta V- and J-genes showed a link, identified in a later analysis, to a missense DCLRE1C variant.

There are 11 residues in the CDR3. Trimming took 5 bases from V and 12 from J; bases not matched to a gene: 6. Germline lookup yields CDR1 SGHTA and CDR2 FQGNSA. Of note for this clone: Its specificity is unknown.

Primers included in the PCR were 60 Vbeta and 13 Jbeta primers. TCRdb's table, derived via immunoSEQ multiplex PCR, lists solely in-frame clones and lacks some. The table lists tens of thousands of clones, around 78% of them singletons. The sequence came from a middle-aged woman in good health and CMV-seropositive. The chain carries TRBV7-2 and TRBJ2-5; 7 bases are shared with TRBD2. The sample was PBMCs. This CDR3 reads CASSPGLAEYF. The CDR3 DNA reads as TGTGCCAGCAGCCCCGGGCTAGCGGAGTACTTC.